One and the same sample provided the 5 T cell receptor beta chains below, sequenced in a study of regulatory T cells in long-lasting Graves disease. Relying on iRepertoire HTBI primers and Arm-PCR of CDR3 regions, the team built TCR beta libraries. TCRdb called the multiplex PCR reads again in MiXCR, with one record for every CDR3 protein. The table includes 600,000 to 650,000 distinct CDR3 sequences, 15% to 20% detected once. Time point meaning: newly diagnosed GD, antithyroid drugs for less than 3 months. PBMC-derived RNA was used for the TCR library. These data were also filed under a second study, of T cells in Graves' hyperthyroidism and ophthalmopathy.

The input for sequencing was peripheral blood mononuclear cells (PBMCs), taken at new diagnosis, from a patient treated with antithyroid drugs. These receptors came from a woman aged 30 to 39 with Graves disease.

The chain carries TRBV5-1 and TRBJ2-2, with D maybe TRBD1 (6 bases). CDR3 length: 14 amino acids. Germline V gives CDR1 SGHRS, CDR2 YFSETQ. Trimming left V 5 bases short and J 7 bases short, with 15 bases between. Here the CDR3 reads CASRRRDIDGELFF. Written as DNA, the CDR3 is TGCGCCAGCAGGAGACGGGACATCGACGGGGAGCTGTTTTTT.

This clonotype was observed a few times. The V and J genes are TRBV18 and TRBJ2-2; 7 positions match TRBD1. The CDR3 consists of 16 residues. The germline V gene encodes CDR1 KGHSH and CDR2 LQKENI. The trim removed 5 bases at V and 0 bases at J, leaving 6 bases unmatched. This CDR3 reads CASSTQGRSNTGELFF. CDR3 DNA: TGTGCCAGCTCAACACAGGGGAGATCGAACACCGGGGAGCTGTTTTTT.

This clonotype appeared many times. The CDR3 loop reads CASSTGYYGYTF. CDR3 coding DNA: TGTGCCAGCAGTACAGGGTACTATGGCTACACCTTC. The rearrangement joins TRBV7-8 to TRBJ1-2; D is perhaps TRBD1 (6 bases). Trimming pared 6 bases from V and 3 bases from J, leaving 8 bases between. The CDR3 totals 12 residues. Germline V gives CDR1 SGHVS, CDR2 FQNEAQ.

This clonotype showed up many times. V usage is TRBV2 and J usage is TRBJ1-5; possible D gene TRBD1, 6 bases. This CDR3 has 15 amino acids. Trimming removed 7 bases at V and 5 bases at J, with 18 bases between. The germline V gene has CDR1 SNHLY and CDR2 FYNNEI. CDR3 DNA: TGTGCCAGCAATCTAGACACAGGGATGGATCAGCCCCAGCATTTT. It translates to CASNLDTGMDQPQHF.

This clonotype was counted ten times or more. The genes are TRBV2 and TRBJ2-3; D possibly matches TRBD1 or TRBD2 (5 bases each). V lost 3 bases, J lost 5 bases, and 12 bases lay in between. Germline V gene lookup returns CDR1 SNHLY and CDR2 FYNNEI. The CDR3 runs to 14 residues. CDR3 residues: CASSEGPSVDTQYF. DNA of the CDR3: TGTGCCAGCAGTGAGGGACCCTCAGTAGATACGCAGTATTTT. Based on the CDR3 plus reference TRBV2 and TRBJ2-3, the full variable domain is EPEVTQTPSHQVTQMGQEVILRCVPISNHLYFYWYRQILGQKVEFLVSFYNNEISEKSEIFDDQFSVERPDGSNFTLKIRSTKLEDSAMYFCASSEGPSVDTQYFGPGTRLTVL.